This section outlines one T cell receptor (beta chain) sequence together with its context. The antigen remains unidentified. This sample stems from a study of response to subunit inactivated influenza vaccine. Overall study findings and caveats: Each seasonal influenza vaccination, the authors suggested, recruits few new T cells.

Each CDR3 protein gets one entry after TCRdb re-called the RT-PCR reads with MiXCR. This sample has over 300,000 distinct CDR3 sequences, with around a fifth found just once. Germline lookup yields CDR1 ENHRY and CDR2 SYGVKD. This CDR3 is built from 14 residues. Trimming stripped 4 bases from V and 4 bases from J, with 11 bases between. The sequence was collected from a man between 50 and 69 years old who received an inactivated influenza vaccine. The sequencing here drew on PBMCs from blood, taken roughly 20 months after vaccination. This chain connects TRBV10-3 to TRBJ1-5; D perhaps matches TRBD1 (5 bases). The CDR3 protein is CAISVGEENQPQHF. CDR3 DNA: TGTGCCATCAGTGTAGGGGAAGAGAATCAGCCCCAGCATTTT.